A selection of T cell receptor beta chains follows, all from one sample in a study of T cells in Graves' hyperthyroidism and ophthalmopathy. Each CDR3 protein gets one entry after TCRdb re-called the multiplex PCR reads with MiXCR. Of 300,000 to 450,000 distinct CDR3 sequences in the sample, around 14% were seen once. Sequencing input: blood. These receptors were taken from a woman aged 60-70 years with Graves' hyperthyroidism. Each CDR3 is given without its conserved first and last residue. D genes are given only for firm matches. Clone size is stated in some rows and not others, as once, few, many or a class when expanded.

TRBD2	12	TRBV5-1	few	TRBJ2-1	ASRPSGSAAEQF
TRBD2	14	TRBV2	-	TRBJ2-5	ASSPGLAGGIETQY
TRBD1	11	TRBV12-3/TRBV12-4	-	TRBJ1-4	ASSPGTEEKLF
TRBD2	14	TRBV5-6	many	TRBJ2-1	ASSLVVAGGPGEQF
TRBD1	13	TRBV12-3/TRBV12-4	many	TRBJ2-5	ASSLFGQGQETQY
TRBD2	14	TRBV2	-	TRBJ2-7	ASIRSGSGMGGEQY
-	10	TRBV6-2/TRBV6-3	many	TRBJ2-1	ASSQQGGEQF
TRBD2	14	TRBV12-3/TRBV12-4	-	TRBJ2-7	ASTLGSGRASYEQY
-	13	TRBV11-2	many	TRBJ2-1	ASSPGGTTYNEQF
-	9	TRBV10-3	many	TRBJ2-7	AISELYEQY
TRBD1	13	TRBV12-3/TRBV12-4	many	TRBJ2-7	ASSPQGVRTYEQY
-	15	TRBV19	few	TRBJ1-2	ASTIGTRGWSNYGYT
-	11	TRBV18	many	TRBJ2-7	ASQGAGPYEQY
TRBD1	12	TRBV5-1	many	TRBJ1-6	ASSFGQGWSPLH
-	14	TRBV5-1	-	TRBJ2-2	ASSLNRATNTGELF
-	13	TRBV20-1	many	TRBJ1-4	SARDNTRANEKLF
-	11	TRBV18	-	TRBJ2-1	ASISRSDNEQF
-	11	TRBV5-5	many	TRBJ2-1	ASSLTSTYEQF
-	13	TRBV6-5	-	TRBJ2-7	ASSYLAPPSAEQY
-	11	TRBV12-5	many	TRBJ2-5	ASGFWEQETQY
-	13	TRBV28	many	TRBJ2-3	ASSSWLESTDTQY
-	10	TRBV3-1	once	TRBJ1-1	VSSTPNTEAF
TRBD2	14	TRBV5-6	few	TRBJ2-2	ASSSGTSGRAGELF
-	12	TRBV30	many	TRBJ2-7	ASTGNRSSYEQY
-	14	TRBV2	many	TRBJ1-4	ASSEPDPGGNEKLF
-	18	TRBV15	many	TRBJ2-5	ATSRDPFYVTGPLGETQY
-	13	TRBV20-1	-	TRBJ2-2	SARAGLGGTGELF
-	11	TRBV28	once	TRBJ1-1	ASSAGLSAGAF
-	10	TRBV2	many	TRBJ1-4	ASSPLGEKLF
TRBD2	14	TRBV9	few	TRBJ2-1	ASSVNRAAGGNEQF
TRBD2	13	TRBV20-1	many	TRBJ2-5	SAGLAGVSQETQY
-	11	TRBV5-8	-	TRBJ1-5	ASLAGGNQPQH
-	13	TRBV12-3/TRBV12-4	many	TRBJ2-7	ASSLAGALTYEQY
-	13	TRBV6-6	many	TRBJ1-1	ASSYGAGANTEAF
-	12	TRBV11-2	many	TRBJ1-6	ASSLRRDGSPLH
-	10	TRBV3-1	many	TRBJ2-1	ASSRRGTEQF
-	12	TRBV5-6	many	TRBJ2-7	ASSSGVGSYEQY